The 7 T cell receptor beta chains presented below share a single source sample, sequenced in a study of T cell clones after liver transplantation. Sequenced by immunoSEQ multiplex PCR; TCRdb stores in-frame clones only, minus some. This sample has 98,000 or so clones; more than 75% occur once, and the top ten carry 0.99%. This material consisted of CD4+ T cells from blood, taken before liver transplant. The receptors originated from a human donor who received a liver transplant.

V is TRBV2 and J is TRBJ2-7, with TRBD1 matching over 10 bases. The V gene's germline CDR1 is SNHLY and CDR2 FYNNEI. This CDR3 comprises 15 residues. With V trimmed by 6 bases and J by 2 bases, 7 bases remained unmatched. The CDR3 bases are TGTGCCAGCAGGACCGACAGGGGGCCTACCTACGAGCAGTACTTC. Translating it yields CASRTDRGPTYEQYF.

The V and J genes are TRBV6-1 and TRBJ2-7; D is ambiguous. Deletions cut 4 bases from V and 6 bases from J, with 13 bases between. Germline CDR1 and CDR2: MNHNS and SASEGT. This CDR3 contains 13 residues. CDR3 amino acids: CASSVKNLLEQYF. The DNA for the CDR3 is TGTGCCAGCAGTGTAAAAAACCTCCTCGAGCAGTACTTC.

CDR3 nucleotide sequence: TGTGGGACAGGGAACACCGGGGAGCTGTTTTTT. It is translated as CGTGNTGELFF. J is TRBJ2-2 and V is TRBV19; 7 bases align to TRBD1. Germline-derived CDR1 and CDR2 are LNHDA and SQIVND (reference sequence). This CDR3 has 11 residues. The complete variable domain, with remaining parts taken from reference TRBV19 and TRBJ2-2, reads DGGITQSPKYLFRKEGQNVTLSCEQNLNHDAMYWYRQDPGQGLRLIYYSQIVNDFQKGDIAEGYSVSREKKESFPLTVTSAQKNPTAFYLCGTGNTGELFFGEGSRLTVL.

CDR3 sequence (DNA): TGTGCCAGCAGCTTAGAAGGTTGGGGAGGCAATCAGCCCCAGCATTTT. Translating gives CASSLEGWGGNQPQHF. This chain connects TRBV7-2 to TRBJ1-5; no definite D call. V was shortened by 1 base and J by 2 bases, with 12 bases between the two germline ends. CDR3 length: 16 amino acids. Germline-derived CDR1 and CDR2 are SGHTA and FQGNSA.

J is TRBJ1-1 and V is TRBV2; D is uncertain. The CDR3 is 14 residues long. Germline V lookup: CDR1 SNHLY, CDR2 FYNNEI. V was clipped by 3 bases and J by 0 bases, with 8 bases between them. The CDR3 reads CASSETSMNTEAFF. The CDR3 DNA reads as TGTGCCAGCAGTGAGACGAGTATGAACACTGAAGCTTTCTTT.

This chain links TRBV11-2 with TRBJ1-1, with D possibly TRBD1 on 5 matching bases. Trimming stripped 3 bases from V and 2 bases from J, with 10 bases between. CDR1 is SGHAT, CDR2 FQNNGV, per germline. The CDR3 has 14 residues. The CDR3 DNA sequence: TGTGCCAGCAGCTTTGGGGGTCTCAACACTGAAGCTTTCTTT. Translation: CASSFGGLNTEAFF.

This rearrangement joins TRBV7-2 to TRBJ1-5, with no clear D. V was trimmed by 5 bases and J by 4 bases, leaving 15 bases between them. The germline V gene has CDR1 SGHTA and CDR2 FQGNSA. The CDR3 covers 15 residues. The CDR3 nucleotides read TGTGCCAGCAGCCCTAGTCTTAGTCCGAATCAGCCCCAGCATTTT. Its translation is CASSPSLSPNQPQHF. The full variable domain, in which reference TRBV7-2 and TRBJ1-5 provide the parts outside the CDR3, is GAGVSQSPSNKVTEKGKDVELRCDPISGHTALYWYRQSLGQGLEFLIYFQGNSAPDKSGLPSDRFSAERTGGSVSTLTIQRTQQEDSAVYLCASSPSLSPNQPQHFGDGTRLSIL.